Listed below are T cell receptor beta chains from one sample, sequenced in a study of OX40 agonist ivuxolimab in advanced cancers. Assay used: immunoSEQ multiplex PCR; TCRdb lists only in-frame clones, some missing. The table shows about 62,000 clones, with more than 90% occurring only once. The sequencing here drew on CD4+ or CD8+ T cells sorted from blood, taken in a trial of the OX40 agonist ivuxolimab. Receptor source: an adult with an advanced solid tumor such as melanoma, head and neck, liver or kidney cancer. Each CDR3 is given without its conserved first and last residue.

TRBV6-5	TRBJ1-1	ASSYGGVNTEAF
TRBV5-1	TRBJ1-3	ASSAGGTVPGNTIY
TRBV6-1	TRBJ1-5	ASSSGQGAGQPQH
TRBV5-1	TRBJ1-2	ASMSQTNYGYT
TRBV7-7	TRBJ2-5	ASSPARGRQETQY
TRBV9	TRBJ2-3	ASSPGPGPTDTQY
TRBV9	TRBJ2-3	ASSARLAGGLSTDTQY
TRBV27	TRBJ1-1	ASHNRGTEAF
TRBV4-1	TRBJ1-4	ASSQDWGGKLF
TRBV28	TRBJ1-2	ASSLGARGYT
TRBV5-4	TRBJ2-7	ASSPTSEGGEQY